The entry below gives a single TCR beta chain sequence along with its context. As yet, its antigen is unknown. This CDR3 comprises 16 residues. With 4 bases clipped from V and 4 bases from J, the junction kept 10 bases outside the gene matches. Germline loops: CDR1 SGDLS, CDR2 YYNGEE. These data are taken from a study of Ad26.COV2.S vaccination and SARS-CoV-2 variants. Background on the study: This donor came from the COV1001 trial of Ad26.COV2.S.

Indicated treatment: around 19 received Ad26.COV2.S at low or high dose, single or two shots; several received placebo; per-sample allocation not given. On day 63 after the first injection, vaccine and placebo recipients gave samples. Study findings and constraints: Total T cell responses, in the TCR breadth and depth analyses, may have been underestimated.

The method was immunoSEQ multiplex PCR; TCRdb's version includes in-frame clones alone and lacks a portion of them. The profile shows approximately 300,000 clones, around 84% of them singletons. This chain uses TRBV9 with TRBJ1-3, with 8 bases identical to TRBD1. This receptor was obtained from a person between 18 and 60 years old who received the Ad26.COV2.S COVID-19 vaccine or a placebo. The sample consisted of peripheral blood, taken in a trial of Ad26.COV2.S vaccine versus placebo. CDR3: CASSPRDRLGGNTIYF. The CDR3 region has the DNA TGTGCCAGCAGCCCCAGGGACAGGCTGGGGGGAAACACCATATATTTT.